This record looks at one TCR beta chain sequence and its context. The antigen remains undetermined. CDR3 length: 14 amino acids. The germline CDR1 and CDR2 sequences are SQVTM and ANQGSEA. The V and J ends lost 5 bases and 5 bases, in that order; junction bases with no gene match: 10. Measured with immunoSEQ multiplex PCR; TCRdb has only the in-frame clones, and not every one. Of 120,000 to 150,000 clones listed, 90% are singletons. This sample stems from a study of T cell responses to AZD1222 COVID-19 vaccine. Study outcomes and limitations: Clonal diversity was possibly underestimated, and white British individuals and females predominated among donors. Spike as a whole was targeted by vaccine-associated CD4 TCRs, dominant at 160-218 and 743-854. The study sampled repertoires only after the peak T cell response. Only a handful of AZD1222 recipients were seropositive at baseline.

This TCR was sampled from an adult in good health. This specimen consisted of peripheral blood, obtained on day 0 of AZD1222 vaccination. This chain uses TRBV29-1 with TRBJ2-7, with 9 bases fitting TRBD2. Here the CDR3 reads CSVPSRTSVHEQYF. CDR3 in DNA: TGCAGCGTTCCCTCCCGGACTAGCGTCCACGAGCAGTACTTC.